This T cell receptor (beta chain) was observed in a study of blood T cell repertoires in COVID-19 (dated by TCRdb to 2018 to 2021). In the study overall: Samples from collaborators originated in the United States, Italy and Spain and spanned both the acute and convalescent phases of COVID-19. The repertoires were released in a freely available public database meant as a resource for research on the immune response to SARS-CoV-2. The material from the prospective study consisted of cDNA or gDNA derived from T cells, B-cell-depleted T cells, or PBMCs. The samples were drawn from two sources: the first 160 participants of the ongoing ImmuneRACE study, and some 1,300 subjects contributed by 6 global collaborators. The sample metadata nearly always contained a de-identified subject ID, COVID-19 status, age in years and sex. The dataset comprised deeply sampled blood TCRbeta repertoires from subjects exposed to, actively infected with, or recovered from COVID-19. Where available, HLA class I and class II types were taken from metadata supplied by the sample provider and were not determined by assay-based typing. Beyond this particular receptor, the publication reports: The quantity of clinical and demographic metadata differed by source and by participant and was supplied without curation.

The CDR3 spans 14 residues, from the cysteine through the phenylalanine. Only the CDR3 portion is preserved as DNA: 42 bases, with reading frame beginning at the first base. Via the germline V gene, CDR1 is MNHEY and CDR2 SVGEGT. Unmatched junction bases come to 10, with V trimmed by 8 bases and J by 4 bases. A note on this clone: It lacks a known antigen. Base qualities are not provided; no much larger clone lies one nucleotide away.

Participants in the prospective study were aged roughly 18 to 100 years, lived in 20 to 30 United States geographic areas, and enrolled through a virtual design. In the prospective study, cohorts were assigned on the basis of participant-reported clinical history obtained from a screening survey and a study questionnaire. In the prospective study, mobile phlebotomists collected whole blood, serum and a nasopharyngeal or oropharyngeal swab from each participant. Prospective study participants could optionally give additional blood draws and questionnaires over a 2-month period. Before DNA extraction, prospective study blood samples were shipped either frozen or at room temperature. TCRbeta CDR3 regions were amplified from genomic DNA using the immunoSEQ Assay, a bias-controlled multiplex PCR. For the original study's pipeline: Within the assay, amplification of reference gene primers was used to estimate how many nucleated cells each sample contained. To quantify the absolute abundance of each unique TCRbeta CDR3 rearrangement, sequence reads were collapsed and filtered. For each sample, productive Simpson clonality was calculated as the square root of Simpson's diversity index across productive rearrangements. The clones in this table, taken by TCRdb from immuneACCESS, are in-frame only. Not every clone is retained; where verified, under half of the shortfall comes from an unresolved V gene, and the cause of the rest is unknown. V and J calls and clone size are copied from that table; D and trimming were computed from the DNA. The sample contains 140,000 to 150,000 clones, 70% to 90% of them found a single time. The ten most abundant clones make up more than 1% of the sample.

This chain joins TRBV6-2 or TRBV6-3 to TRBJ1-1; TRBD1 agrees with 7 junctional bases. This TCR came from a woman in her thirties with acute COVID-19. The specimen was PBMCs or T cells enriched from blood (not recorded which). The DNA reads TGTGCCAGCGGCCAGACAGGGACGGGCACTGAAGCTTTCTTT. The encoded protein is CASGQTGTGTEAFF.